This T cell receptor (beta chain) was obtained from a study of cytomegalovirus exposure and HLA in healthy donors. Findings and limits, study-wide: As a later analysis revealed, most CMV-associated TCR beta chains appeared HLA-restricted. The dataset shows that most TCR sequences were rare, while some public TCRs occurred in many donors. It was confirmed in vitro that a few of the CMV-associated chains were specific for CMV antigens. Excluded: some indistinguishable V segments such as TRBV6-2 and TRBV6-3.

In the case of this clone: Its antigen is undetermined.

Both 60 Vbeta primers and 13 Jbeta primers went into the PCR. Repertoires were generated with immunoSEQ multiplex PCR, while TCRdb's copy carries only in-frame clones and drops some. The table includes 150,000 to 200,000 clones, 60% to 80% detected once. The CDR3 sequence is 12 residues long. From germline, CDR1 is SQVTM and CDR2 ANQGSEA. Trimming shortened V by 5 bases and J by 4 bases, and 11 bases separated the two germline ends. The TCR comes from a man aged 55 to 70 in good health and CMV-seronegative. The sequencing sample was made of PBMCs. The rearrangement uses TRBV29-1 and TRBJ1-1; D remains unclear. CDR3 nucleotides: TGCAGCGTTAAAGTTACTACCACTGAAGCTTTCTTT. As protein: CSVKVTTTEAFF.